This TCR beta chain was observed in a study of CD8 T cells in ankylosing spondylitis (dated by TCRdb to the late 2010s). About the study as a whole: To find TCR variants linked to disease, the study profiled T cell receptor beta repertoires in ankylosing spondylitis patients and healthy donors. The full study cohort was made up of approximately 24 ankylosing spondylitis patients and over 90 healthy donors. Peripheral blood was sampled, and synovial fluid was also collected from ankylosing spondylitis patients.

This clonotype showed up many times. Its antigen specificity is not known. Base-call qualities are not available, and no considerably larger clone is one nucleotide away. What the authors observed across the whole study: The disease-linked clones had a CD8+ phenotype and were found at relatively low frequencies in peripheral blood. The disease-linked clones were reported to be significantly enriched in matched synovial fluid samples from ankylosing spondylitis patients. A TCR beta motif made up of roughly eight highly homologous amino acid variants appeared to be characteristic of blood from ankylosing spondylitis patients. Some motif variants had previously been reported in the synovial fluid and blood of reactive arthritis patients, which suggests shared mechanisms of disease initiation.

The germline V gene (reference sequence) specifies SEHNR as CDR1 and FQNEAQ as CDR2. Trimming at the junction amounts to 3 bases on V and 4 bases on J, and the germline ends lie 16 bases apart. The CDR3 contains 15 residues, cysteine and phenylalanine counted. Of all the DNA, just the CDR3 is kept, 45 bases in frame from base 1. Sequenced using an Illumina HiSeq 2500. Quantitative 5'-RACE with molecular barcodes was the method used to prepare the TCR beta libraries. On the authors' methods: A new computational method, built on a probabilistic model of VDJ rearrangement, was used to identify disease-linked TCR variants. TCRdb trimmed the raw reads at Q25, called clones with MiXCR and kept productive beta chains. Duplicate CDR3 protein sequences are folded into a single record with the most common DNA and genes. These V and J calls derive from TCRdb rather than the authors' analysis. The sample includes 85,000 to 100,000 distinct CDR3 sequences, with about 9.1% observed a single time. The ten largest make up approximately 4.8% of the sample.

This sequence uses TRBV7-9 and TRBJ2-7, with the D gene uncertain. The clonotype originates from a male donor with ankylosing spondylitis or in good health (not recorded which). The sequencing sample was made of blood, either unsorted or a sorted T cell fraction (not recorded which). The CDR3 here reads CASSFDTLRAYEQYF. DNA sequence: TGTGCCAGCAGCTTCGACACCCTAAGAGCTTACGAGCAGTACTTC.